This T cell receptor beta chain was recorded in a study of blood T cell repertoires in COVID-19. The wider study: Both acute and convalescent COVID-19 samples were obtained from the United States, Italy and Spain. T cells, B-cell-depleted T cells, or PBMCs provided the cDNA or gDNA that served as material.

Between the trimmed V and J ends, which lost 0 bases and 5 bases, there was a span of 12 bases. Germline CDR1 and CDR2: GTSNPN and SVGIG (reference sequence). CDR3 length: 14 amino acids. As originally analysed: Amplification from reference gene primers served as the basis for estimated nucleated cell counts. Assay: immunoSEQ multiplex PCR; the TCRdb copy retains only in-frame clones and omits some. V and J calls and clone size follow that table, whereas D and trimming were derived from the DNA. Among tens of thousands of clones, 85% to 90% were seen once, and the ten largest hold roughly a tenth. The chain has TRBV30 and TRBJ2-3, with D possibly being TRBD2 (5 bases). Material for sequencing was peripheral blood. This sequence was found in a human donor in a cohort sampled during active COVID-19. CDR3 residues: CAWSVPEREDTQYF. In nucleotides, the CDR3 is TGTGCCTGGAGTGTACCGGAACGGGAAGATACGCAGTATTTT.